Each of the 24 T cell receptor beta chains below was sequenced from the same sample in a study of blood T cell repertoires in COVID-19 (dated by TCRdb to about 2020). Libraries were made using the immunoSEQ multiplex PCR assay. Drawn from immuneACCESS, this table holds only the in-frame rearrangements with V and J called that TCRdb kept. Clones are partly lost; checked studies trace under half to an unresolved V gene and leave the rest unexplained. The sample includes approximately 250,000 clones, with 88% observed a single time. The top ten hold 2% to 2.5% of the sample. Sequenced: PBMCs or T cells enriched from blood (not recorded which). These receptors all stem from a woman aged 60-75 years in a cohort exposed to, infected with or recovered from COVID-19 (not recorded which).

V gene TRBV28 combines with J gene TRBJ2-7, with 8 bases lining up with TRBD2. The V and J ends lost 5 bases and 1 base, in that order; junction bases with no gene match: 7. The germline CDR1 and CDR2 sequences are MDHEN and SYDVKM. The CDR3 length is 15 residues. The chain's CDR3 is CASSPYRGGSYEQYF. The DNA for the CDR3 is TGTGCCAGCAGTCCCTACCGGGGGGGGTCCTACGAGCAGTACTTC. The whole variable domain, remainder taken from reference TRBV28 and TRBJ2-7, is DVKVTQSSRYLVKRTGEKVFLECVQDMDHENMFWYRQDPGLGLRLIYFSYDVKMKEKGDIPEGYSVSREKKERFSLILESASTNQTSMYLCASSPYRGGSYEQYFGPGTRLTVT.

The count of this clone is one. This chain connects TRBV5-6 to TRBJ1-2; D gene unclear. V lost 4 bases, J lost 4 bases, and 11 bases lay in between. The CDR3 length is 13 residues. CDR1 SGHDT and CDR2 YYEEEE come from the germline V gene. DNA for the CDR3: TGTGCCAGCAGCCTGGCACAAACCTATGGCTACACCTTC. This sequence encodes CASSLAQTYGYTF.

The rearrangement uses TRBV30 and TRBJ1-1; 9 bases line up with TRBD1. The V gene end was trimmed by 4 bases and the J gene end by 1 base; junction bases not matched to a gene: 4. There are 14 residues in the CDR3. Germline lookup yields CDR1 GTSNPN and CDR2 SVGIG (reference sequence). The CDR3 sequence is CAWNPGQGNTEAFF. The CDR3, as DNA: TGTGCCTGGAATCCGGGACAGGGGAACACTGAAGCTTTCTTT. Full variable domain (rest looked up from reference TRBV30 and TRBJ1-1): SQTIHQWPATLVQPVGSPLSLECTVEGTSNPNLYWYRQAAGRGLQLLFYSVGIGQISSEVPQNLSASRPQDRQFILSSKKLLLSDSGFYLCAWNPGQGNTEAFFGQGTRLTVV.

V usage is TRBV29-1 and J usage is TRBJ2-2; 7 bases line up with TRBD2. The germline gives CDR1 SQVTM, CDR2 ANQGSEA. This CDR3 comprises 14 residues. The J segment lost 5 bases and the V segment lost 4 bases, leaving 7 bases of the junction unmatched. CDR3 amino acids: CSVGGRGETGELFF. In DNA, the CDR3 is TGCAGCGTTGGAGGTCGGGGGGAAACCGGGGAGCTGTTTTTT.

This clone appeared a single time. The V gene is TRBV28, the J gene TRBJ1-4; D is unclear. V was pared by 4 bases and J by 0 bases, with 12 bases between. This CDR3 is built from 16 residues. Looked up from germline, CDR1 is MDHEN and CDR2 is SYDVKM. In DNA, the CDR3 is TGTGCCAGCAGTTCTAGGTCTTTTGCAACTAATGAAAAACTGTTTTTT. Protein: CASSSRSFATNEKLFF. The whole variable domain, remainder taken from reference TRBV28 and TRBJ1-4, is DVKVTQSSRYLVKRTGEKVFLECVQDMDHENMFWYRQDPGLGLRLIYFSYDVKMKEKGDIPEGYSVSREKKERFSLILESASTNQTSMYLCASSSRSFATNEKLFFGSGTQLSVL.

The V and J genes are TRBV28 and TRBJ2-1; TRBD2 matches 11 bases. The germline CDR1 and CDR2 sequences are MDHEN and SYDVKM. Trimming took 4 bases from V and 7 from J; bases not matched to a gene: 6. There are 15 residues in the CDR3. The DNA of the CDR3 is TGTGCCAGCAGTTCCAGACTAGCGGGACGGAATGAGCAGTTCTTC. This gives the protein CASSSRLAGRNEQFF.

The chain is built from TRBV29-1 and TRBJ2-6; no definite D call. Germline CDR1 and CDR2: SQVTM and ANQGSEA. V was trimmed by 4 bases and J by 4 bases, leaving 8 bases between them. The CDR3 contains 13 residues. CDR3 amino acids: CSVAVSGANVLTF. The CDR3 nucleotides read TGCAGCGTTGCCGTATCGGGGGCCAACGTCCTGACTTTC. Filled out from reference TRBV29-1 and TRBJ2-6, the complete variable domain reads SAVISQKPSRDICQRGTSLTIQCQVDSQVTMMFWYRQQPGQSLTLIATANQGSEATYESGFVIDKFPISRPNLTFSTLTVSNMSPEDSSIYLCSVAVSGANVLTFGAGSRLTVL.

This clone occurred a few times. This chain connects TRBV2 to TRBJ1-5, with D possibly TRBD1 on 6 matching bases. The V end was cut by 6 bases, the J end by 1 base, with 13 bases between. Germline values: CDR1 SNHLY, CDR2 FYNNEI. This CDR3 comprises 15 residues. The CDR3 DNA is TGTGCCAGCAGGAAACAGGGAGTGAGCAATCAGCCCCAGCATTTT. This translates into CASRKQGVSNQPQHF.

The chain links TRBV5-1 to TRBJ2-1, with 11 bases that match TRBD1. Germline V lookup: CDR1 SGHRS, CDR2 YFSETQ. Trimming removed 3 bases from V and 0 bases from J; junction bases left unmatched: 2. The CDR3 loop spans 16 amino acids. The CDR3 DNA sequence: TGCGCCAGCAGCTGGGGGACAGGGGGCTCCTACAATGAGCAGTTCTTC. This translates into CASSWGTGGSYNEQFF.

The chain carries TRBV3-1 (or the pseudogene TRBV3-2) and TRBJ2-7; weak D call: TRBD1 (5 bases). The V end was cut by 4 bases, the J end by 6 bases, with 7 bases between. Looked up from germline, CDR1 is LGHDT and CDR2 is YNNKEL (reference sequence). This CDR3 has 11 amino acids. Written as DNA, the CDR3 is TGTGCCAGCAGCCGGGGCGGCGAGCAGTACTTC. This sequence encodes CASSRGGEQYF.

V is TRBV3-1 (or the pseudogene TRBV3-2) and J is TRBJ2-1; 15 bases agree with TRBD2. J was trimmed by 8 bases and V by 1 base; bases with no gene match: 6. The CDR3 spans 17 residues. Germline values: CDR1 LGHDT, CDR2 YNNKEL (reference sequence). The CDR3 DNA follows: TGTGCCAGCAGCCAAGGTCCGGGACTAGCGGGAGGCTATGAGCAGTTCTTC. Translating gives CASSQGPGLAGGYEQFF.

CDR3 amino acids: CASSLLAGGGGTEAFF. CDR3 coding DNA: TGTGCCAGCAGTTTATTGGCAGGGGGCGGCGGCACTGAAGCTTTCTTT. This chain links TRBV28 with TRBJ1-1, with TRBD1 matching over 8 bases. This CDR3 comprises 16 residues. Germline V gene sequence: CDR1 MDHEN, CDR2 SYDVKM. V shed 1 base, J shed 4 bases, and the junction held 8 bases outside the gene matches.

The CDR3 coding sequence is TGTGCCAGCAGATCGGTCCCCGGGACTATCAATGAGCAGTTCTTC. It yields the protein CASRSVPGTINEQFF. The chain links TRBV7-6 to TRBJ2-1; 7 bases align to TRBD2. CDR1 is SGHVS, CDR2 FNYEAQ, per germline. The CDR3 length is 15 residues. The ends lost 6 bases at V and 6 bases at J; junction bases unmatched: 11. The variable domain in full, with the rest retrieved from reference TRBV7-6 and TRBJ2-1, is GAGVSQSPRYKVTKRGQDVALRCDPISGHVSLYWYRQALGQGPEFLTYFNYEAQQDKSGLPNDRFSAERPEGSISTLTIQRTEQRDSAMYRCASRSVPGTINEQFFGPGTRLTVL.

CDR3 DNA sequence: TGTGCCATCAGTGAGTCACCACAGGGGGAGTTCACAGATACGCAGTATTTT. This encodes CAISESPQGEFTDTQYF. The chain employs TRBV10-3 and TRBJ2-3; TRBD1 agrees at 8 bases. Trimming cost V 0 bases and J 2 bases; bases outside gene matches: 7. The CDR3 length is 17 residues. CDR1 and CDR2 (germline): ENHRY, SYGVKD.

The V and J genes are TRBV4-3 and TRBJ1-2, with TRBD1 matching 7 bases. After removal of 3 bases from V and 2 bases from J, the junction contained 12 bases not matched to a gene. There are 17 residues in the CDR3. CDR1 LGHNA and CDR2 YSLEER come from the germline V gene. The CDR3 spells CASSHVRVGTENYGYTF. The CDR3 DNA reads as TGCGCCAGCAGCCATGTCCGGGTTGGGACAGAAAACTATGGCTACACCTTC.

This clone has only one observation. The CDR3 coding sequence is TGTGCCAGCAGCGTAGGAGGCGGGTCCACTGAAGCTTTCTTT. Its translation: CASSVGGGSTEAFF. The chain carries TRBV9 and TRBJ1-1, with unresolved D. CDR1 is SGDLS and CDR2 is YYNGEE in the germline V gene. The germline V and J ends were trimmed by 0 bases and 4 bases, with 10 bases remaining between them. The CDR3 loop spans 14 amino acids.

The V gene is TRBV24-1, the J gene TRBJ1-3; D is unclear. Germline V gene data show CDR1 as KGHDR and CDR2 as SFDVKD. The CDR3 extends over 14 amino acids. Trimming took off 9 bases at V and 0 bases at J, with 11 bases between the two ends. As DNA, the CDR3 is TGTGCCACCCCCTGCGGGGACTCTGGAAACACCATATATTTT. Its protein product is CATPCGDSGNTIYF.

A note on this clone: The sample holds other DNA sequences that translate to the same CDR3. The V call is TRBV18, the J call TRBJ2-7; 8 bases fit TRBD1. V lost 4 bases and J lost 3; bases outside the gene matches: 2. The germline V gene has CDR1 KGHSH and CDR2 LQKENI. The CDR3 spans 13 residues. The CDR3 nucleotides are TGTGCCAGCTCACTAGGACAGGGCTACGAGCAGTACTTC. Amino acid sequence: CASSLGQGYEQYF. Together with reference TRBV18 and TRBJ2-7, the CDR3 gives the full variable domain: NAGVMQNPRHLVRRRGQEARLRCSPMKGHSHVYWYRQLPEEGLKFMVYLQKENIIDESGMPKERFSAEFPKEGPSILRIQQVVRGDSAAYFCASSLGQGYEQYFGPGTRLTVT.

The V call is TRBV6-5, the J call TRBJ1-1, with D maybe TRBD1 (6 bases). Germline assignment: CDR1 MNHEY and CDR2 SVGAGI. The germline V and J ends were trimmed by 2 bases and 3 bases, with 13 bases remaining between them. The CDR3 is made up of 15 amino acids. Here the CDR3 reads CASSYEFPGDTEAFF. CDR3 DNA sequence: TGTGCCAGCAGTTACGAGTTTCCAGGGGACACTGAAGCTTTCTTT.

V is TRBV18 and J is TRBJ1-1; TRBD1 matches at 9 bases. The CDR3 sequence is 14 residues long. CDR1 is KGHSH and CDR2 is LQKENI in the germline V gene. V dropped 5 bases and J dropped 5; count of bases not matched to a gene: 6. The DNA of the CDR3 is TGTGCCAGCTCATCCGGGACAGGGAGTACTGAAGCTTTCTTT. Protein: CASSSGTGSTEAFF.

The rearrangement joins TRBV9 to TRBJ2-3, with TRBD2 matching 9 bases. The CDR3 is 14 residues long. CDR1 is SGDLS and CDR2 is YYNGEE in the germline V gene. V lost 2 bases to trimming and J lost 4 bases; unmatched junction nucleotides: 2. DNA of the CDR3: TGTGCCAGCAGCGTTAGCGGGAGCTCAGATACGCAGTATTTT. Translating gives CASSVSGSSDTQYF.

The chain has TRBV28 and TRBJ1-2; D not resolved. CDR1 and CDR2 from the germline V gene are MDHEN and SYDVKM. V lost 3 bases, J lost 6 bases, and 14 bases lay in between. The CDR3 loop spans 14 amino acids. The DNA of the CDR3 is TGTGCCAGCAGTTTGGTGGCTTTAATCAATGGCTACACCTTC. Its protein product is CASSLVALINGYTF.

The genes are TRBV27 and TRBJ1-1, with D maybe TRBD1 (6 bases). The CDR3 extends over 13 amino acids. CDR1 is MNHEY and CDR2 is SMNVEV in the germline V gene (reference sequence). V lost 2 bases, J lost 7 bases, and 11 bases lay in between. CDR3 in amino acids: CASSLIGGREAFF. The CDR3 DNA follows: TGTGCCAGCAGTTTAATAGGGGGACGTGAAGCTTTCTTT.

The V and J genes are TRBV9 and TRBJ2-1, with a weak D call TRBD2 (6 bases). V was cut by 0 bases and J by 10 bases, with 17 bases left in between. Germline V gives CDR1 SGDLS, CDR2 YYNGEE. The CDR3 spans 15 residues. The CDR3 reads CASSVDGRALWEQFF. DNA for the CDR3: TGTGCCAGCAGCGTAGACGGGAGAGCCCTATGGGAGCAGTTCTTC.